This T cell receptor beta chain was sequenced for a study of T-cell memory formation after mild COVID-19. Findings and caveats of the study: Confirmation of SARS-CoV-2 specificity was lacking for second-wave clones peaking day 37.

TCRdb reprocessed the 5' RACE reads via MiXCR and lists one record per CDR3 protein. The sample consists of approximately 290,000 distinct CDR3 sequences, roughly 15% of them appearing once. From germline, CDR1 is SGHTA and CDR2 FQGNSA. With 5 bases clipped from V and 2 bases from J, the junction kept 9 bases outside the gene matches. The CDR3 has 16 residues. This clonotype was observed at least ten times. Its antigen is still unknown. Sequencing input: PBMCs or a T cell subset sorted from them (not recorded which). This clonotype was sampled from a man in his late teens or twenties who had mild COVID-19 (a few samples of this study predate the infection). Cell type and time point are not known. The chain employs TRBV7-2 and TRBJ1-3; 7 nucleotides line up with TRBD1. CDR3 region: CASSRSPGTAGNTIYF. CDR3 DNA: TGTGCCAGCAGCCGATCGCCCGGGACAGCTGGAAACACCATATATTTT. The entire variable domain, with the rest obtained from reference TRBV7-2 and TRBJ1-3, is as follows: GAGVSQSPSNKVTEKGKDVELRCDPISGHTALYWYRQSLGQGLEFLIYFQGNSAPDKSGLPSDRFSAERTGGSVSTLTIQRTQQEDSAVYLCASSRSPGTAGNTIYFGEGSWLTVV.